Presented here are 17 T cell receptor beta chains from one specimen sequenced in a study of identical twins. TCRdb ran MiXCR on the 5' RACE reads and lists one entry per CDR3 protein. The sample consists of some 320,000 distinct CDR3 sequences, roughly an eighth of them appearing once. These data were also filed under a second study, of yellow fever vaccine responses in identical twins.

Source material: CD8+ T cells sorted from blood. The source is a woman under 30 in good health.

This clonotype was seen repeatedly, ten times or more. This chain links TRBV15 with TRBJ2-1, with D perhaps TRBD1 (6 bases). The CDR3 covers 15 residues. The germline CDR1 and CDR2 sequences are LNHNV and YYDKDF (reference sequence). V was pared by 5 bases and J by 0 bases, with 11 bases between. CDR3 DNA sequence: TGTGCCACCAGCGGACAGACCAACTCCTACAATGAGCAGTTCTTC. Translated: CATSGQTNSYNEQFF.

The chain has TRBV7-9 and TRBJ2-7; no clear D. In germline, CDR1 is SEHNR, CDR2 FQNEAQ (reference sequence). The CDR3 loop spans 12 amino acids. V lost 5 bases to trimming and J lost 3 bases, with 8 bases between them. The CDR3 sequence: CASSVQCYEQYV. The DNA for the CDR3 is TGTGCCAGCAGCGTACAATGCTACGAGCAGTACGTC.

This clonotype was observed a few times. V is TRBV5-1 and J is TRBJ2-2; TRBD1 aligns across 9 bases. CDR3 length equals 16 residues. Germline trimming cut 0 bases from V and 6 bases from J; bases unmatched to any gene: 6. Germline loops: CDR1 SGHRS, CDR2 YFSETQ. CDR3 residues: CASSLAGTGSPGELFF. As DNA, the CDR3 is TGCGCCAGCAGCTTGGCCGGGACAGGGAGCCCCGGGGAGCTGTTTTTT.

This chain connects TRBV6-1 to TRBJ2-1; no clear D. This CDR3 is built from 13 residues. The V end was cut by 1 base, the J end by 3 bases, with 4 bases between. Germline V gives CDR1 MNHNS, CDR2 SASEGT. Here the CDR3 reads CASSEGNYNEQFF. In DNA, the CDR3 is TGTGCCAGCAGTGAAGGAAACTACAATGAGCAGTTCTTC.

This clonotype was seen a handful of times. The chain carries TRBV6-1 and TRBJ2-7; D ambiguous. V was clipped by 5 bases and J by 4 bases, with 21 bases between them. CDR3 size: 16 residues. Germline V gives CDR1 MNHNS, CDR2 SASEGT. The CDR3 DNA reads TGTGCCAGCAGTACAACCCTGAGCCAGACCCAATACGAGCAGTACGTC. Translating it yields CASSTTLSQTQYEQYV.

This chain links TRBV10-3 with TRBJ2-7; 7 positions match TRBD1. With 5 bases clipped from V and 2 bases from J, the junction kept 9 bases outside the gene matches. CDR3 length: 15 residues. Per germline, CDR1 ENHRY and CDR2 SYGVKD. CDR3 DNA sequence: TGTGCCATCAGTCTGACAGGGCAGAGGGCCTACGAGCAGTACTTC. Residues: CAISLTGQRAYEQYF.

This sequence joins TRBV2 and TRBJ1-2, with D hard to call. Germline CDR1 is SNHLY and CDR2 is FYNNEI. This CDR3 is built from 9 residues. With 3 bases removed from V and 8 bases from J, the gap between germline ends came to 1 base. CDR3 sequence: CASSDGYTF. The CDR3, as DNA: TGTGCCAGCAGTGACGGCTACACCTTC.

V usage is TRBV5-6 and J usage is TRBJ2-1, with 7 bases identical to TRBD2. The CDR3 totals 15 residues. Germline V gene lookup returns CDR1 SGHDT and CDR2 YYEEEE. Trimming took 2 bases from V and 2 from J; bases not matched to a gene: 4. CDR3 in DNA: TGTGCCAGCAGCTTTCTAGCGGAGGCCTACAATGAGCAGTTCTTC. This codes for CASSFLAEAYNEQFF.

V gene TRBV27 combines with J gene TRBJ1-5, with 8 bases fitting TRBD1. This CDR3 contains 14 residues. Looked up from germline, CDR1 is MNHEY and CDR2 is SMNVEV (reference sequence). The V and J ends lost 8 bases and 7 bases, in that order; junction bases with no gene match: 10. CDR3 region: CASGLLQGEQPQHF. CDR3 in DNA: TGTGCCAGCGGATTATTACAGGGGGAACAGCCCCAGCATTTT.

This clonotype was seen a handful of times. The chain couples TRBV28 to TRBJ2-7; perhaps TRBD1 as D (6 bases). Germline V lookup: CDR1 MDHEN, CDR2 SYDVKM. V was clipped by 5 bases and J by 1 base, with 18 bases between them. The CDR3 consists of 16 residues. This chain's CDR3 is CASSETGLGLSYEQYV. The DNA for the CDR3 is TGTGCCAGCAGTGAAACAGGGTTAGGGCTATCCTACGAGCAGTACGTC.

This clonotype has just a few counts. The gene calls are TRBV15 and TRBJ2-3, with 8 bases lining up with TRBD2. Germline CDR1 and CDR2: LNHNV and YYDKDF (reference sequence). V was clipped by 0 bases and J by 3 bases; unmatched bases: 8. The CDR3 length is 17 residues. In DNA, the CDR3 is TGTGCCACCAGCAGAGATTCGGGACTAGTGGCAACAGATACGCAGTATTTT. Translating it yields CATSRDSGLVATDTQYF.

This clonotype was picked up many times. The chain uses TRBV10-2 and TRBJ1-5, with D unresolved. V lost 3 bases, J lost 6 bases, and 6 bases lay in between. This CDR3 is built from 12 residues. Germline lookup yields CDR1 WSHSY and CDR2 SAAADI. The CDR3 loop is CASSDLGQPQHF. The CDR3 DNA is TGCGCCAGCAGTGATTTGGGTCAGCCCCAGCATTTT.

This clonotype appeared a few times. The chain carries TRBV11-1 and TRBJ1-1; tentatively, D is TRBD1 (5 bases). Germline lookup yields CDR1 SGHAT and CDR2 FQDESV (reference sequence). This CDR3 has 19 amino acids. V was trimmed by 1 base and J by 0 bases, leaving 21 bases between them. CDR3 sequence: CASSLEPGADSGLNTEAFF. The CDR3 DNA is TGTGCCAGCAGCTTAGAGCCTGGGGCAGATTCAGGACTGAACACTGAAGCTTTCTTT.

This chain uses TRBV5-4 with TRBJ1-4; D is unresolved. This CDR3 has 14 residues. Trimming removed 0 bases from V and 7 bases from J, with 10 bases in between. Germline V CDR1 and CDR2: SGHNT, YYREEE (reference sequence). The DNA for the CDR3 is TGTGCCAGCAGCTTGGAAGTGGGAGGTGAAAAACTGTTTTTT. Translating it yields CASSLEVGGEKLFF.

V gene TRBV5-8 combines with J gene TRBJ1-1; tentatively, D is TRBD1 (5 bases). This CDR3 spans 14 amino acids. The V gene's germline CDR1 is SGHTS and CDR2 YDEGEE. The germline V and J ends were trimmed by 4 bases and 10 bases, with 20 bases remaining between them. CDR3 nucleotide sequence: TGTGCCAGCAGCATCGGGACGATGTCCACGGGAGCTTTCTTT. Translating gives CASSIGTMSTGAFF.

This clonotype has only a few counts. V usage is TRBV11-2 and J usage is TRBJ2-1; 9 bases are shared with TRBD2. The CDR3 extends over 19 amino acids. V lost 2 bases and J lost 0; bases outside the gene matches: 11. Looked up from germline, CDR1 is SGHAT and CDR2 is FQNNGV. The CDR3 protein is CASSLSEASGVSSYNEQFF. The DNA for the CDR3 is TGTGCCAGCAGCTTATCTGAGGCTAGCGGGGTTAGCTCCTACAATGAGCAGTTCTTC.

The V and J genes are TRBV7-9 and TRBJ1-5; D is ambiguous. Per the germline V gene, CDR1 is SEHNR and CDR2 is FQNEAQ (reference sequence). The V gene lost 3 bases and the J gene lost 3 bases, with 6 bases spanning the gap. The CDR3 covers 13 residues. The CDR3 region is CASSFGDNQPQHF. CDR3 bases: TGTGCCAGCAGCTTCGGAGACAATCAGCCCCAGCATTTT. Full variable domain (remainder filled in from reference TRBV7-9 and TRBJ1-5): DTGVSQNPRHKITKRGQNVTFRCDPISEHNRLYWYRQTLGQGPEFLTYFQNEAQLEKSRLLSDRFSAERPKGSFSTLEIQRTEQGDSAMYLCASSFGDNQPQHFGDGTRLSIL.